One and the same sample provided the 17 T cell receptor beta chains below, sequenced in a study of human T cells and chemical hapten exposure. TCRdb re-called the RACE reads through MiXCR, storing one row per CDR3 protein. The table shows some 97,000 distinct CDR3 sequences, with around a quarter occurring only once. Documented time point: patch test 3, about 24 weeks after DPC sensitization. The treatment is: therapeutic diphenylcyclopropenone sensitization with weekly scalp DPC. Material: whole blood, obtained in connection with sensitization to the hapten diphenylcyclopropenone (DPC). Every receptor here comes from a man aged 40-55 years with alopecia areata. Some clones in this sample may be carry-over from other donors' samples.

This clonotype has only a few counts. The chain employs TRBV5-1 and TRBJ2-6; tentative D call: TRBD2 (6 bases). CDR1 SGHRS and CDR2 YFSETQ come from the germline V gene. Trimming removed 3 bases at V and 1 base at J, with 8 bases between. The CDR3 is 15 amino acids. In nucleotides, the CDR3 is TGCGCCAGCAGCTGGGACTTTTCTGGGGCCAACGTCCTGACTTTC. Amino acid sequence: CASSWDFSGANVLTF.

This clonotype was detected many times. The rearrangement links TRBV6-6 to TRBJ1-1; weak D call: TRBD1 (5 bases). V lost 5 bases and J 3 bases, leaving 22 bases between the germline ends. CDR1 and CDR2 from the germline V gene are MNHNY and SVGAGI (reference sequence). CDR3 length: 17 residues. The CDR3 nucleotides are TGTGCCAGCAGTCCCACCCTAAAAGCACTAGGGGACACTGAAGCTTTCTTT. The encoded protein is CASSPTLKALGDTEAFF.

V usage is TRBV12-3 or TRBV12-4 and J usage is TRBJ2-1, with D unclear. V was clipped by 4 bases and J by 6 bases, with 13 bases between them. CDR3 length equals 14 residues. CDR3 nucleotide sequence: TGTGCCAGCAGTTCATCCACTTGGACCAATGAGCAGTTCTTC. It translates to CASSSSTWTNEQFF.

This clonotype was found a few times. The chain joins TRBV12-3 or TRBV12-4 to TRBJ2-3; 7 nucleotides agree with TRBD2. CDR3 length: 16 amino acids. V dropped 4 bases and J dropped 5; count of bases not matched to a gene: 12. In nucleotides, the CDR3 is TGTGCCAGCAGTTCGCCAGCGGGAAAAAGGAGAGATACGCAGTATTTT. Protein: CASSSPAGKRRDTQYF.

This chain links TRBV10-1 with TRBJ2-5; D may be TRBD2 (6 bases). V was shortened by 6 bases and J by 3 bases, with 17 bases between the two germline ends. Germline CDR1 and CDR2: WNHNN and SYGVQD (reference sequence). This CDR3 spans 15 amino acids. The CDR3 sequence is CASSDRRGSKETQYF. CDR3 nucleotide sequence: TGCGCCAGCAGCGATCGGCGGGGTTCGAAAGAGACCCAGTACTTC.

This chain connects TRBV7-8 to TRBJ2-3; D is unresolved. The CDR3 extends over 14 amino acids. Trimming removed 6 bases at V and 0 bases at J, with 10 bases between. Germline V gene data show CDR1 as SGHVS and CDR2 as FQNEAQ. This CDR3 reads CASREYGSTDTQYF. The DNA of the CDR3 is TGTGCCAGCAGGGAGTACGGCAGCACAGATACGCAGTATTTT. Supplemented by reference TRBV7-8 and TRBJ2-3, the full variable domain reads GAGVSQSPRYKVAKRGQDVALRCDPISGHVSLFWYQQALGQGPEFLTYFQNEAQLDKSGLPSDRFFAERPEGSVSTLKIQRTQQEDSAVYLCASREYGSTDTQYFGPGTRLTVL.

The CDR3 reads CASKTGQYSPLHF. The DNA for the CDR3 is TGTGCCAGCAAAACAGGGCAATACTCACCCCTCCACTTT. V and J are TRBV12-3 or TRBV12-4 and TRBJ1-6, with TRBD1 as a possible D gene (6 bases). This CDR3 is 13 amino acids long. With 7 bases removed from V and 10 bases from J, the gap between germline ends came to 14 bases.

The J gene is TRBJ2-7, the V gene TRBV6-1; 7 bases agree with TRBD2. J lost 4 bases, V lost 8 bases, and 8 bases had no gene match. Germline V lookup: CDR1 MNHNS, CDR2 SASEGT. CDR3 length: 13 amino acids. CDR3 bases: TGTGCCAGCGAGAGAAGGGGAGGGTACGAGCAGTACTTC. This sequence encodes CASERRGGYEQYF.

The chain has TRBV28 and TRBJ1-5, with 7 bases aligning to TRBD1. Germline lookup yields CDR1 MDHEN and CDR2 SYDVKM. This CDR3 comprises 15 residues. V was pared by 1 base and J by 5 bases, with 5 bases of the junction left unmatched. CDR3 residues: CASSLLLTGYQPQHF. The DNA of the CDR3 is TGTGCCAGCAGTTTATTGCTGACAGGGTATCAGCCCCAGCATTTT.

This clonotype showed up just once. The chain is built from TRBV12-3 or TRBV12-4 and TRBJ1-6, with D unclear. The CDR3 covers 14 residues. V gave up 3 bases and J gave up 9 bases, with 12 bases separating them. The DNA of the CDR3 is TGTGCCAGCAGTTTGGCCGGGCCGGGTTCACCCCTCCACTTT. Protein sequence: CASSLAGPGSPLHF.

Points on this clonotype: One junction end does not reproduce the germline sequence, and a read error may be involved. The genes are TRBV7-9 and TRBJ2-1, with D hard to call. The CDR3 runs to 10 residues. Germline V gene lookup returns CDR1 SEHNR and CDR2 FQNEAQ (reference sequence). CDR3 DNA: TGTGCCGAAGGTAACAATGGGCAGTTCTTC. It specifies CAEGNNGQFF.

The chain combines TRBV6-2 or TRBV6-3 with TRBJ2-1; 11 nucleotides line up with TRBD1. Per germline, CDR1 MNHEY and CDR2 SVGEGT. The CDR3 loop spans 14 amino acids. V was pared by 6 bases and J by 4 bases, with 2 bases of the junction left unmatched. CDR3 nucleotide sequence: TGTGCCAGCAGCCGGGACAGGGGGTACAATGAGCAGTTCTTC. Its translation: CASSRDRGYNEQFF.

V is TRBV7-2 and J is TRBJ1-6; no clear D gene. This CDR3 contains 15 residues. The V gene's germline CDR1 is SGHTA and CDR2 FQGNSA. V dropped 7 bases and J dropped 6 bases, with 16 bases sitting between them. CDR3 coding DNA: TGTGCCAGCACCCCTCTCGCCTTGGGTAATTCACCCCTCCACTTT. Translating gives CASTPLALGNSPLHF.

In its sample, this clonotype was seen a few times. DNA of the CDR3: TGTGCCAGCGGGGGGGGGGGGCTGGAGACCCAGTACTTC. Translated: CASGGGGLETQYF. The chain couples TRBV12-3 or TRBV12-4 to TRBJ2-5; weak D call: TRBD2 (7 bases). Trimming removed 8 bases at V and 5 bases at J, with 15 bases between. The CDR3 is 13 amino acids.

This clonotype was picked up one time. The rearrangement uses TRBV6-6 and TRBJ2-7; 11 nucleotides align to TRBD2. Trimming at V came to 2 bases and at J to 4 bases, leaving 13 bases not matched to a gene. CDR3 length: 18 amino acids. Germline lookup yields CDR1 MNHNY and CDR2 SVGAGI (reference sequence). CDR3 in amino acids: CASSYPLSGRASKYEQYF. The CDR3, as DNA: TGTGCCAGCAGTTACCCTCTTAGCGGGAGGGCCTCGAAGTACGAGCAGTACTTC.

This clonotype was detected once. The rearrangement joins TRBV5-1 to TRBJ1-1; no reliable D call. The V end lost 0 bases, the J end lost 5 bases, and 17 bases lay between the germline ends. In germline, CDR1 is SGHRS, CDR2 YFSETQ. The CDR3 runs 16 residues. As DNA, the CDR3 is TGCGCCAGCAGCTTGGAGGTCGACACCCGGTGGACTGAAGCTTTCTTT. This gives the protein CASSLEVDTRWTEAFF.

This clonotype was detected only a few times. V and J are TRBV28 and TRBJ1-1; unclear D gene. V lost 6 bases, J lost 0 bases, and 8 bases lay in between. The CDR3 extends over 13 amino acids. The germline CDR1 and CDR2 sequences are MDHEN and SYDVKM. CDR3 protein: CASRTPVNTEAFF. CDR3 DNA sequence: TGTGCCAGCAGAACTCCAGTGAACACTGAAGCTTTCTTT.